The 20 T cell receptor beta chains given below trace back to one sample, sequenced in a study of technical replicates of blood from several donors. Sequenced by immunoSEQ multiplex PCR; TCRdb stores in-frame clones only, minus some. This sample has roughly 83,000 clones; over 85% occur once, and the top ten carry 0.25%. Sequencing used T cells isolated from PBMCs. These receptors were obtained from a human donor in good health.

This rearrangement joins TRBV5-1 to TRBJ2-7, with 7 nucleotides matching TRBD2. The length of the CDR3 is 15 residues. J was trimmed by 2 bases and V by 0 bases; bases with no gene match: 5. Per the germline V gene, CDR1 is SGHRS and CDR2 is YFSETQ. Written as DNA, the CDR3 is TGCGCCAGCAGCTTGGCCGGGACTAACGCCTACGAGCAGTACTTC. Translation gives CASSLAGTNAYEQYF.

The chain has TRBV7-3 and TRBJ2-2; D is perhaps TRBD2 (7 bases). There are 16 residues in the CDR3. Germline CDR1 SGHTA, CDR2 FQGTGA. With 1 base removed from V and 4 bases from J, the gap between germline ends came to 13 bases. CDR3 residues: CASSLNGGRATGELFF. The CDR3 region has the DNA TGTGCCAGCAGCTTAAACGGGGGGCGGGCCACCGGGGAGCTGTTTTTT. Using reference TRBV7-3 and TRBJ2-2 for the parts outside the CDR3, the full variable domain is GAGVSQTPSNKVTEKGKYVELRCDPISGHTALYWYRQSLGQGPEFLIYFQGTGAADDSGLPNDRFFAVRPEGSVSTLKIQRTERGDSAVYLCASSLNGGRATGELFFGEGSRLTVL.

The chain is built from TRBV19 and TRBJ2-7; TRBD2 aligns across 10 bases. CDR3 size: 16 residues. CDR1 is LNHDA and CDR2 is SQIVND in the germline V gene (reference sequence). J gave up 3 bases and V 4 bases, and 9 bases lay outside the gene matches. CDR3 residues: CASSTGLAVSFYEQYF. DNA for the CDR3: TGTGCCAGTAGTACCGGACTAGCGGTTTCCTTCTACGAGCAGTACTTC.

The J gene is TRBJ1-5, the V gene TRBV7-2; D perhaps matches TRBD1 (6 bases). CDR1 and CDR2 from the germline V gene are SGHTA and FQGNSA. V was pared by 0 bases and J by 4 bases, with 10 bases between. CDR3 length equals 15 residues. The CDR3 sequence is CASSLAAGTNQPQHF. In nucleotides, the CDR3 is TGTGCCAGCAGCTTAGCGGCCGGGACAAATCAGCCCCAGCATTTT.

The rearrangement links TRBV10-3 to TRBJ1-5; D may be TRBD1 (5 bases). The CDR3 is made up of 15 amino acids. Trimming removed 3 bases from V and 5 bases from J, with 14 bases in between. Germline V gene sequence: CDR1 ENHRY, CDR2 SYGVKD. The DNA for the CDR3 is TGTGCCATCAGTGAAGCAGGGAATCCTCATCAGCCCCAGCATTTT. It is translated as CAISEAGNPHQPQHF.

This chain connects TRBV7-2 to TRBJ2-2; 7 nucleotides match TRBD2. Germline V gene data show CDR1 as SGHTA and CDR2 as FQGNSA. The CDR3 has 15 amino acids. V dropped 3 bases and J dropped 2; count of bases not matched to a gene: 3. The CDR3 bases are TGTGCCAGCAGCTTGGGAGGGGAAAACACCGGGGAGCTGTTTTTT. Its protein product is CASSLGGENTGELFF.

The chain recombines TRBV19 with TRBJ1-3; no clear D. V was cut by 3 bases and J by 1 base, with 7 bases left in between. The CDR3 is made up of 14 amino acids. Germline-derived CDR1 and CDR2 are LNHDA and SQIVND (reference sequence). Here the CDR3 reads CASSIAGSGNTIYF. The CDR3 coding sequence is TGTGCCAGTAGTATTGCCGGGTCTGGAAACACCATATATTTT.

The chain recombines TRBV9 with TRBJ1-1; 8 bases are a match to TRBD1. The trim removed 3 bases at V and 3 bases at J, leaving 4 bases unmatched. Germline lookup yields CDR1 SGDLS and CDR2 YYNGEE. The CDR3 has 14 amino acids. In DNA, the CDR3 is TGTGCCAGCAGCGACCCGACAGGGGACACTGAAGCTTTCTTT. Encoded protein: CASSDPTGDTEAFF.

The chain combines TRBV7-6 with TRBJ2-5, with D perhaps TRBD1 (7 bases). V gave up 3 bases and J gave up 5 bases, with 13 bases separating them. Germline values: CDR1 SGHVS, CDR2 FNYEAQ. CDR3 length equals 14 residues. The CDR3 region is CASSFNRGLETQYF. In nucleotides, the CDR3 is TGTGCCAGCAGCTTTAACAGGGGACTCGAGACCCAGTACTTC.

The chain joins TRBV7-9 to TRBJ2-6; 9 bases align to TRBD1. V lost 6 bases, J lost 2 bases, and 8 bases stayed unmatched. The CDR3 has 17 residues. Germline V gene sequence: CDR1 SEHNR, CDR2 FQNEAQ (reference sequence). The CDR3 DNA reads TGTGCCAGCAGAAGCCGGGACAGGGATCCTGGGGCCAACGTCCTGACTTTC. It yields the protein CASRSRDRDPGANVLTF. Full variable domain (missing parts from reference TRBV7-9 and TRBJ2-6): DTGVSQNPRHKITKRGQNVTFRCDPISEHNRLYWYRQTLGQGPEFLTYFQNEAQLEKSRLLSDRFSAERPKGSFSTLEIQRTEQGDSAMYLCASRSRDRDPGANVLTFGAGSRLTVL.

V and J are TRBV5-6 and TRBJ2-5; 11 bases match TRBD2. Germline CDR1 is SGHDT and CDR2 is YYEEEE. CDR3 length: 17 amino acids. With V trimmed by 4 bases and J by 3 bases, 11 bases remained unmatched. The CDR3: CASSLQGLAVVEETQYF. The CDR3 DNA is TGTGCCAGCAGCCTCCAGGGACTAGCGGTTGTCGAAGAGACCCAGTACTTC.

The chain joins TRBV2 to TRBJ2-3; TRBD2 matches at 7 bases. Germline V CDR1 and CDR2: SNHLY, FYNNEI. V shed 6 bases and J 6 bases; nucleotides not matched to a gene: 15. This CDR3 has 16 residues. CDR3 residues: CASRTPWEGRRDTQYF. DNA of the CDR3: TGTGCCAGCAGGACCCCTTGGGAGGGGCGAAGGGATACGCAGTATTTT. The full variable domain, completed using reference TRBV2 and TRBJ2-3, is EPEVTQTPSHQVTQMGQEVILRCVPISNHLYFYWYRQILGQKVEFLVSFYNNEISEKSEIFDDQFSVERPDGSNFTLKIRSTKLEDSAMYFCASRTPWEGRRDTQYFGPGTRLTVL.

The chain employs TRBV29-1 and TRBJ2-1, with D unclear. The germline V gene has CDR1 SQVTM and CDR2 ANQGSEA. Trimming shortened V by 5 bases and J by 0 bases, and 11 bases separated the two germline ends. CDR3 length: 14 amino acids. CDR3 sequence: CSVPPPGSYNEQFF. DNA for the CDR3: TGCAGCGTTCCCCCACCGGGCTCCTACAATGAGCAGTTCTTC.

V gene TRBV5-5 combines with J gene TRBJ2-7, with TRBD1 identical over 7 bases. This CDR3 is built from 14 residues. Germline CDR1 and CDR2: SGHKS and YYEKEE (reference sequence). V trimming: 2 bases; J trimming: 3 bases; junction bases outside the gene matches: 5. CDR3 bases: TGTGCCAGCAGCTTCACAGGGGCGAACTACGAGCAGTACTTC. As protein: CASSFTGANYEQYF.

The chain carries TRBV7-9 and TRBJ2-7; weak D call: TRBD2 (5 bases). The germline V and J ends were trimmed by 3 bases and 3 bases, with 12 bases remaining between them. Per the germline V gene, CDR1 is SEHNR and CDR2 is FQNEAQ (reference sequence). The CDR3 has 14 residues. DNA for the CDR3: TGTGCCAGCAGCTTCAGGACGGAGGACTACGAGCAGTACTTC. Amino acids: CASSFRTEDYEQYF. Together with reference TRBV7-9 and TRBJ2-7, the CDR3 gives the full variable domain: DTGVSQNPRHKITKRGQNVTFRCDPISEHNRLYWYRQTLGQGPEFLTYFQNEAQLEKSRLLSDRFSAERPKGSFSTLEIQRTEQGDSAMYLCASSFRTEDYEQYFGPGTRLTVT.

The rearrangement joins TRBV4-1 to TRBJ1-3; perhaps TRBD1 as D (5 bases). Trimming removed 6 bases from V and 9 bases from J, with 12 bases in between. CDR3 size: 12 residues. CDR1 MGHRA and CDR2 YSYEKL come from the germline V gene. CDR3 DNA sequence: TGCGCCAGCAGAGGTCAGGGAGGCACCATATATTTT. Translating gives CASRGQGGTIYF.

The chain links TRBV6-5 to TRBJ1-1, with D perhaps matching TRBD1 (6 bases). This CDR3 has 15 amino acids. The V gene lost 6 bases and the J gene lost 5 bases, with 19 bases spanning the gap. Looked up from germline, CDR1 is MNHEY and CDR2 is SVGAGI. The CDR3 here is CASSRSTRGGTEAFF. In nucleotides, the CDR3 is TGTGCCAGCAGCCGTTCCACGAGGGGGGGAACTGAAGCTTTCTTT.

The CDR3 DNA is TGCGCCAGCAGCTTGGGTCTCGAGCGGGCCGGCACAGATACGCAGTATTTT. Amino acid sequence: CASSLGLERAGTDTQYF. The chain links TRBV5-1 to TRBJ2-3; D perhaps matches TRBD2 (6 bases). Germline CDR1 and CDR2: SGHRS and YFSETQ. V lost 0 bases to trimming and J lost 1 base, with 15 bases between them. The CDR3 runs 17 residues. Using reference TRBV5-1 and TRBJ2-3 for the parts outside the CDR3, the full variable domain is KAGVTQTPRYLIKTRGQQVTLSCSPISGHRSVSWYQQTPGQGLQFLFEYFSETQRNKGNFPGRFSGRQFSNSRSEMNVSTLELGDSALYLCASSLGLERAGTDTQYFGPGTRLTVL.

The V gene is TRBV29-1, the J gene TRBJ2-5, with 14 bases that match TRBD2. Germline lookup yields CDR1 SQVTM and CDR2 ANQGSEA. Trimming took 5 bases from V and 4 from J; bases not matched to a gene: 9. The CDR3 extends over 16 amino acids. The CDR3 is CSVKGLAGEIVETQYF. As DNA, the CDR3 is TGCAGCGTTAAGGGACTAGCGGGAGAAATTGTAGAGACCCAGTACTTC.

V usage is TRBV27 and J usage is TRBJ2-7; TRBD1 is a possible D gene (5 bases). Per the germline V gene, CDR1 is MNHEY and CDR2 is SMNVEV (reference sequence). Deletions cut 0 bases from V and 7 bases from J, with 13 bases between. This CDR3 has 14 amino acids. CDR3 in amino acids: CASSLSMGRREQYF. CDR3 nucleotide sequence: TGTGCCAGCAGTTTATCGATGGGGCGCCGGGAGCAGTACTTC.